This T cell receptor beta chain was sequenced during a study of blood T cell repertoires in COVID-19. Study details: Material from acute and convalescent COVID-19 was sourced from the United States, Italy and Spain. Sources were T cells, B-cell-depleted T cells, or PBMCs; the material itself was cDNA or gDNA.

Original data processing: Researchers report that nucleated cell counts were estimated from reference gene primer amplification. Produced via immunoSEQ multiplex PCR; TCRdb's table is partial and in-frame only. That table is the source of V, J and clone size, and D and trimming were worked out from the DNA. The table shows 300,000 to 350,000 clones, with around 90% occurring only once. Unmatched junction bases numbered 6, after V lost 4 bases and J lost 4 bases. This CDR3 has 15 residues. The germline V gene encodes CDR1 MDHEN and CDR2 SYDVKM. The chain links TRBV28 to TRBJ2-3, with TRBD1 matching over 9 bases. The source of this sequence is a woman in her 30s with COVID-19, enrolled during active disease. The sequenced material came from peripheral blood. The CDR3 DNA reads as TGTGCCAGCAGTTCACAGGGGGCGATTTCAGATACGCAGTATTTT. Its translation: CASSSQGAISDTQYF.